A single sample gave rise to the 12 T cell receptor beta chains below, sequenced in a study of response to subunit inactivated influenza vaccine. Each CDR3 protein is one row after TCRdb ran MiXCR on the RT-PCR reads. The table records around 600,000 distinct CDR3 sequences, around 11% of them present only once. This sample also belongs to another study, concerning T cells expressing NK-cell markers. That source adds: Scientists made TCR beta cDNA using 5'RACE template switching with UMIs.

The source was PBMCs from blood, collected on the day of vaccination. The receptor source for this set is a man in his fifties who received an inactivated influenza vaccine.

This clonotype was recorded at least ten times. The chain employs TRBV12-3 or TRBV12-4 and TRBJ2-3; 8 positions match TRBD1. V was pared by 7 bases and J by 7 bases, with 16 bases of the junction left unmatched. The CDR3 consists of 16 residues. CDR3: CASNSRGRTGQNTQYF. CDR3 sequence (DNA): TGTGCCAGCAACTCTAGGGGTAGGACAGGGCAAAATACGCAGTATTTT.

The rearrangement joins TRBV20-1 to TRBJ1-1; TRBD1 is a possible D gene (6 bases). Trimming stripped 5 bases from V and 5 bases from J, with 12 bases between. The CDR3 runs 12 residues. From germline, CDR1 is DFQATT and CDR2 SNEGSKA (reference sequence). CDR3 loop: CSAGDMGTEAFF. DNA for the CDR3: TGCAGTGCTGGGGACATGGGGACTGAAGCTTTCTTT.

This clonotype was picked up a small number of times. The chain is built from TRBV3-1 and TRBJ2-3; D perhaps matches TRBD2 (6 bases). From germline, CDR1 is LGHDT and CDR2 YNNKEL (reference sequence). Trimming shortened V by 4 bases and J by 2 bases, and 25 bases separated the two germline ends. This CDR3 spans 19 amino acids. As DNA, the CDR3 is TGTGCCAGCAGCCGCCGGATACACCTGAGCGGGCGACCCACAGATACGCAGTATTTT. This encodes CASSRRIHLSGRPTDTQYF.

This clonotype came up a few times. J is TRBJ2-6 and V is TRBV7-9, with D tentatively TRBD2 (6 bases). The CDR3 length is 15 residues. Germline loops: CDR1 SEHNR, CDR2 FQNEAQ (reference sequence). Trimming pared 7 bases from V and 1 base from J, leaving 11 bases between. CDR3 amino acids: CASIPGGSGANVLTF. As DNA, the CDR3 is TGTGCCAGCATACCCGGGGGTTCTGGGGCCAACGTCCTGACTTTC.

This clonotype was recorded at least ten times. V and J are TRBV9 and TRBJ2-1; TRBD2 matches 11 bases. Germline V gene data show CDR1 as SGDLS and CDR2 as YYNGEE. V gave up 0 bases and J gave up 5 bases; unmatched junction bases: 7. This CDR3 is 17 amino acids long. CDR3 coding DNA: TGTGCCAGCAGCGTAGGTCTACTAGCGGGAGATGACAATGAGCAGTTCTTC. Its translation is CASSVGLLAGDDNEQFF.

This chain connects TRBV6-5 to TRBJ2-7; 8 bases map to TRBD1. The CDR3 sequence is 12 residues long. The germline V gene encodes CDR1 MNHEY and CDR2 SVGAGI. V lost 7 bases, J lost 3 bases, and 2 bases stayed unmatched. The DNA for the CDR3 is TGTGCCAGCAAGGACAGGGACTACGAGCAGTACTTC. Encoded protein: CASKDRDYEQYF.

There are a few counts of this clonotype. The gene calls are TRBV6-2 or TRBV6-3 and TRBJ2-1, with TRBD2 identical over 9 bases. The germline gives CDR1 MNHEY, CDR2 SVGEGT. With V trimmed by 5 bases and J by 2 bases, 4 bases remained unmatched. The CDR3 runs 15 residues. The CDR3 loop is CASSKSGGPYNEQFF. CDR3 DNA: TGTGCCAGCAGTAAAAGCGGGGGGCCCTACAATGAGCAGTTCTTC.

The sample holds a few counts of this clonotype. V gene TRBV7-2 combines with J gene TRBJ2-4, with D hard to call. V was trimmed by 1 base and J by 6 bases, leaving 10 bases between them. Germline CDR1 is SGHTA and CDR2 is FQGNSA. The CDR3 is 14 amino acids. The CDR3 DNA reads TGTGCCAGCAGCTTAGGTCGCTTCGCAAACATTCAGTACTTC. This sequence encodes CASSLGRFANIQYF. Full variable domain (rest looked up from reference TRBV7-2 and TRBJ2-4): GAGVSQSPSNKVTEKGKDVELRCDPISGHTALYWYRQSLGQGLEFLIYFQGNSAPDKSGLPSDRFSAERTGGSVSTLTIQRTQQEDSAVYLCASSLGRFANIQYFGAGTRLSVL.

This chain connects TRBV15 to TRBJ1-2; D is undetermined. The germline gives CDR1 LNHNV, CDR2 YYDKDF (reference sequence). The CDR3 extends over 13 amino acids. The V gene lost 3 bases and the J gene lost 8 bases, with 13 bases spanning the gap. Here the CDR3 reads CATSSAPGGGYTF. The CDR3, as DNA: TGTGCCACCAGCAGTGCTCCGGGAGGGGGCTACACCTTC.

Turning to this clonotype: The junction shows a germline mismatch at one end, possibly a read error. The chain recombines TRBV24-1 with TRBJ2-1, with TRBD1 as a possible D gene (5 bases). The CDR3 is made up of 15 amino acids. CDR1 and CDR2 (germline): KGHDR, SFDVKD. CDR3 DNA sequence: TGTGCCACCAGTGATTTGAGGGGTTCCTACAGTGAGCAGTTCTTC. It translates to CATSDLRGSYSEQFF.

This clonotype has at least ten counts. The chain uses TRBV6-2 or TRBV6-3 and TRBJ2-1; D ambiguous. The CDR3 totals 14 residues. Germline V CDR1 and CDR2: MNHEY, SVGEGT. Trimming took 2 bases from V and 2 from J, leaving 7 bases between them. CDR3 loop: CASSYTSTYNEQFF. The DNA of the CDR3 is TGTGCCAGCAGTTACACAAGTACCTACAATGAGCAGTTCTTC.

This clonotype has a handful of counts. The chain is built from TRBV9 and TRBJ2-3; D is uncertain. The germline gives CDR1 SGDLS, CDR2 YYNGEE. V lost 0 bases and J 0 bases, leaving 8 bases between the germline ends. This CDR3 spans 15 amino acids. The CDR3 bases are TGTGCCAGCAGCGTAGCGATCGAAAGCACAGATACGCAGTATTTT. This sequence encodes CASSVAIESTDTQYF.